A single sample gave rise to the 15 T cell receptor beta chains below, sequenced in a study of PD-L1 blockade in urothelial cancer. TCRdb keeps only in-frame clones here, not all; method: immunoSEQ multiplex PCR. The table records approximately 79,000 clones, around 87% of them present only once. The specimen was PBMCs, collected around atezolizumab (anti-PD-L1) treatment. These TCRs come from a woman aged 70 to 79 with urothelial cancer.

This chain joins TRBV9 and TRBJ2-1, with 10 bases identical to TRBD1. Germline V CDR1 and CDR2: SGDLS, YYNGEE. The V gene end was trimmed by 4 bases and the J gene end by 2 bases; junction bases not matched to a gene: 6. The CDR3 runs to 16 residues. Here the CDR3 reads CASSLNDRGPYNEQFF. CDR3 DNA sequence: TGTGCCAGCAGCCTGAACGACAGGGGGCCCTACAATGAGCAGTTCTTC.

This clone was seen a single time. This chain joins TRBV18 and TRBJ1-2; a possible D gene is TRBD1 (5 bases). The CDR3 is 15 amino acids. V was cut by 1 base and J by 2 bases, with 11 bases left in between. Germline values: CDR1 KGHSH, CDR2 LQKENI. As DNA, the CDR3 is TGTGCCAGCTCACCACGGCAGGGCCCAAACTATGGCTACACCTTC. Its protein product is CASSPRQGPNYGYTF.

The J gene is TRBJ2-1, the V gene TRBV7-9, with 8 nucleotides matching TRBD2. The CDR3 is 18 residues long. In germline, CDR1 is SEHNR, CDR2 FQNEAQ (reference sequence). Trimming at V came to 5 bases and at J to 5 bases, leaving 17 bases not matched to a gene. CDR3: CASSTRGVSLGGHNEQFF. CDR3 sequence (DNA): TGTGCCAGCAGCACGCGGGGGGTGAGCCTGGGGGGTCACAATGAGCAGTTCTTC.

In this sample, this clone turned up once. The rearrangement links TRBV2 to TRBJ2-5; possible D gene TRBD2, 5 bases. The CDR3 totals 16 residues. Trimming cost V 6 bases and J 2 bases, with 19 bases left between them. Germline CDR1 and CDR2: SNHLY and FYNNEI. DNA of the CDR3: TGTGCCAGCAGCGGAACAGCGGACCCAAGACAAGAGACCCAGTACTTC. The encoded protein is CASSGTADPRQETQYF.

This clone was found once. The chain recombines TRBV2 with TRBJ1-3; unclear D gene. Germline CDR1 is SNHLY and CDR2 is FYNNEI. The CDR3 is made up of 14 amino acids. The germline V and J ends were trimmed by 4 bases and 0 bases, with 7 bases remaining between them. The CDR3 DNA sequence: TGTGCCAGCAGTGGCACTTACTCTGGAAACACCATATATTTT. Protein product: CASSGTYSGNTIYF.

The gene calls are TRBV6-5 and TRBJ1-1; D may be TRBD1 (5 bases). This CDR3 spans 15 amino acids. The V and J ends lost 5 bases and 0 bases respectively, with 13 bases between them. Germline CDR1 and CDR2: MNHEY and SVGAGI. The CDR3 sequence: CASSKGPPVNTEAFF. CDR3 sequence (DNA): TGTGCCAGCAGTAAGGGGCCCCCTGTGAACACTGAAGCTTTCTTT.

This clone appeared once. This chain joins TRBV29-1 and TRBJ2-3; 11 nucleotides line up with TRBD2. J was trimmed by 3 bases and V by 6 bases; bases with no gene match: 5. The germline V gene has CDR1 SQVTM and CDR2 ANQGSEA. The CDR3 is 14 residues long. This CDR3 is CSVTSGSRTDTQYF. The CDR3 nucleotides read TGCAGCGTCACTAGCGGGAGCAGGACAGATACGCAGTATTTT.

The V gene is TRBV5-4, the J gene TRBJ2-1; 9 bases agree with TRBD2. J was trimmed by 5 bases and V by 4 bases; bases with no gene match: 7. CDR3 length equals 15 residues. CDR1 and CDR2 (germline): SGHNT, YYREEE (reference sequence). The CDR3 DNA is TGTGCCAGCAGCCCTATAGCGGGGGACGACAATGAGCAGTTCTTC. Its protein is CASSPIAGDDNEQFF.

The chain couples TRBV19 to TRBJ2-2, with 10 bases aligning to TRBD1. CDR3 length: 15 amino acids. Germline V gene lookup returns CDR1 LNHDA and CDR2 SQIVND (reference sequence). Germline trimming cut 10 bases from V and 6 bases from J; bases unmatched to any gene: 11. The CDR3 bases are TGTGCCACCCAGACAGGGGGCTTCGGACCCGGGGAGCTGTTTTTT. This codes for CATQTGGFGPGELFF.

The rearrangement joins TRBV5-1 to TRBJ2-1; TRBD2 matches at 7 bases. V lost 0 bases to trimming and J lost 13 bases; unmatched junction nucleotides: 19. The germline V gene encodes CDR1 SGHRS and CDR2 YFSETQ. The CDR3 totals 17 residues. In nucleotides, the CDR3 is TGCGCCAGCAGCTTGGCGGCAGCAATCCGGGACGGGGGGATCCAGTTCTTC. Amino acids: CASSLAAAIRDGGIQFF.

The chain joins TRBV29-1 to TRBJ2-1, with TRBD1 as a possible D gene (5 bases). The V gene's germline CDR1 is SQVTM and CDR2 ANQGSEA. Trimming stripped 6 bases from V and 6 bases from J, with 15 bases between. This CDR3 has 13 amino acids. The CDR3 nucleotides read TGCAGCGTGAAAGGGGTAATGCGCAATGAGCAGTTCTTC. Translating gives CSVKGVMRNEQFF.

The rearrangement uses TRBV5-1 and TRBJ2-3, with TRBD2 identical over 9 bases. CDR1 and CDR2 from the germline V gene are SGHRS and YFSETQ. The CDR3 spans 15 residues. V lost 7 bases and J lost 4; bases outside the gene matches: 10. In DNA form, the CDR3 reads TGCGCCAGCTGGGAGGGGGGACTAGCCGCAGATACGCAGTATTTT. Translated, it gives CASWEGGLAADTQYF.

The rearrangement joins TRBV27 to TRBJ1-1, with 9 bases matching TRBD1. Per germline, CDR1 MNHEY and CDR2 SMNVEV (reference sequence). The V segment lost 5 bases and the J segment 5 bases; nucleotides outside the gene matches: 12. The CDR3 contains 16 residues. The CDR3 nucleotides are TGTGCCAGCAGTCCCAGAACAGGGGGCGGGTGGACTGAAGCTTTCTTT. Residues: CASSPRTGGGWTEAFF.

V and J are TRBV27 and TRBJ2-2, with 10 positions matching TRBD2. Germline CDR1 and CDR2: MNHEY and SMNVEV (reference sequence). Trimming at V came to 0 bases and at J to 9 bases, leaving 13 bases not matched to a gene. This CDR3 is 18 amino acids long. The CDR3: CASSLSMGLAGVRWELFF. CDR3 sequence (DNA): TGTGCCAGCAGTTTATCGATGGGGCTAGCGGGAGTTAGGTGGGAGCTGTTTTTT.

The chain has TRBV10-2 and TRBJ2-3; 9 bases fit TRBD2. V lost 8 bases and J lost 2; bases outside the gene matches: 11. Germline V gene data show CDR1 as WSHSY and CDR2 as SAAADI. This CDR3 is built from 16 residues. For the CDR3, the DNA is TGCGCCAGCGGAGGGGGTGCTAGCGGGATCACAGATACGCAGTATTTT. Its protein product is CASGGGASGITDTQYF.